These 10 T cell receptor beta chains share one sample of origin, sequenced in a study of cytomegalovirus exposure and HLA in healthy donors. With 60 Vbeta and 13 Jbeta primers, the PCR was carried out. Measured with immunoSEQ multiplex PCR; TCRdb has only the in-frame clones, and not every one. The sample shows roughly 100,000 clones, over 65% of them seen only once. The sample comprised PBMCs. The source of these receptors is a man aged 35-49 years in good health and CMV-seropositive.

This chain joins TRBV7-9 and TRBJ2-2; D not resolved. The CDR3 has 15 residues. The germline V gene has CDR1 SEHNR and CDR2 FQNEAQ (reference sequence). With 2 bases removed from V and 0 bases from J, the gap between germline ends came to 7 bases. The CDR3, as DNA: TGTGCCAGCAGCTTACTGGCAGCGAACACCGGGGAGCTGTTTTTT. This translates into CASSLLAANTGELFF.

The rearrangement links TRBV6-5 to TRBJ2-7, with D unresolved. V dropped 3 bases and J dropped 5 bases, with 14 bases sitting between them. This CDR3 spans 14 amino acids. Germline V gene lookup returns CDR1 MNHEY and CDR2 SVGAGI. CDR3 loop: CASSYSPVVHEQYF. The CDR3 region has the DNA TGTGCCAGCAGTTATTCTCCGGTCGTCCACGAGCAGTACTTC.

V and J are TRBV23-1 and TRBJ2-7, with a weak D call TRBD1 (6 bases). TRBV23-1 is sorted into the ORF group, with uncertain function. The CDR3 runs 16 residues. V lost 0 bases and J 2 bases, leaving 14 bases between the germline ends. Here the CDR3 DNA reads TGCGCCAGCAGTCAATCCCGGCAGGGGCAGCCCTACGAGCAGTACTTC. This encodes CASSQSRQGQPYEQYF.

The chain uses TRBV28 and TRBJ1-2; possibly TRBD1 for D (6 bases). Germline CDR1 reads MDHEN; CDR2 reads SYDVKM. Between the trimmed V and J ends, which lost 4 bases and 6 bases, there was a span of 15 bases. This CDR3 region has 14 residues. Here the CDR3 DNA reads TGTGCCAGCAGTTCGGAGGACAGAGAGGATGGCTACACCTTC. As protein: CASSSEDREDGYTF.

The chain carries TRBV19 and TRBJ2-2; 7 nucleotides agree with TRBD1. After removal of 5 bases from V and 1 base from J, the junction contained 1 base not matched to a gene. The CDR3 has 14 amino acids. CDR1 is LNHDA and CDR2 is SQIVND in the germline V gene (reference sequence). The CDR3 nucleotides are TGTGCCAGTAGTCGACAGGGGAACACCGGGGAGCTGTTTTTT. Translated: CASSRQGNTGELFF.

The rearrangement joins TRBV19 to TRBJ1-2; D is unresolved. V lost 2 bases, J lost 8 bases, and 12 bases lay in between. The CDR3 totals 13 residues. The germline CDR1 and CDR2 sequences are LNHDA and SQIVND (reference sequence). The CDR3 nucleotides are TGTGCCAGTAGTATACTGGAGCTCCAAGGCTACACCTTC. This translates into CASSILELQGYTF.

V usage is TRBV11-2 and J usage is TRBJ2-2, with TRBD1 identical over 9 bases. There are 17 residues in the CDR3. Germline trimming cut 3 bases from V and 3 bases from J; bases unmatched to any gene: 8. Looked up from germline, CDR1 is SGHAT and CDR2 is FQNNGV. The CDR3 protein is CASSFLQGAVDTGELFF. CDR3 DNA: TGTGCCAGCAGCTTCTTACAGGGGGCGGTCGACACCGGGGAGCTGTTTTTT.

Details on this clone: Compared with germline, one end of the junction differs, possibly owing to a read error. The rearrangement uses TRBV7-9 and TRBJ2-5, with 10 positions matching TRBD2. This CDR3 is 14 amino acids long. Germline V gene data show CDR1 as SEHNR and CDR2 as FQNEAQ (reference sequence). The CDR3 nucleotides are TGTTCCAGCAGCTTAGGACTAGCGGTAGAGACCCAGTACTTC. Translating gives CSSSLGLAVETQYF. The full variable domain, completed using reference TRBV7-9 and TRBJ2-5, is DTGVSQNPRHKITKRGQNVTFRCDPISEHNRLYWYRQTLGQGPEFLTYFQNEAQLEKSRLLSDRFSAERPKGSFSTLEIQRTEQGDSAMYLCSSSLGLAVETQYFGPGTRLLVL.

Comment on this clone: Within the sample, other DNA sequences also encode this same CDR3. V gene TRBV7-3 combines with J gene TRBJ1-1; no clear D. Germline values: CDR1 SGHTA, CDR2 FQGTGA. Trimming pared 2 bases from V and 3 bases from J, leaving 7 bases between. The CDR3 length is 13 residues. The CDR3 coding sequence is TGTGCCAGCAGCTTATGGAGGGACACTGAAGCTTTCTTT. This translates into CASSLWRDTEAFF. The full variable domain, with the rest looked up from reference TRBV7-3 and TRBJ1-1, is GAGVSQTPSNKVTEKGKYVELRCDPISGHTALYWYRQSLGQGPEFLIYFQGTGAADDSGLPNDRFFAVRPEGSVSTLKIQRTERGDSAVYLCASSLWRDTEAFFGQGTRLTVV.

The CDR3, as DNA: TGTGCCAGCAGGGAACCGACAGGCGGTTATGGCTACACCTTC. Translated: CASREPTGGYGYTF. The chain carries TRBV6-1 and TRBJ1-2; the D gene is possibly TRBD1 (6 bases). Per the germline V gene, CDR1 is MNHNS and CDR2 is SASEGT. Trimming shortened V by 6 bases and J by 5 bases, and 16 bases separated the two germline ends. This CDR3 comprises 14 residues.